This entry lists 17 T cell receptor beta chains sequenced from one sample in a study of T cell repertoires in cytomegalovirus infection (dated by TCRdb to about 2019). The sequencer listed for this sample is Illumina HiSeq 1500. The raw public reads went through TCRdb reprocessing: fastp at Q25, MiXCR clone calling, in-frame beta chains kept. Each record represents a unique CDR3 protein, reported with the most common genes and DNA among its rows. Present in this sample are roughly 180,000 distinct CDR3 sequences, roughly 15% of which were seen just once. Approximately 26% of the sample comes from the top ten. Sequencing input: CD8+ T cells from PBMCs. The receptors derive from a human donor in good health (CMV status not recorded). Some clones in this sample may be carry-over from other donors' samples.

This clonotype has just a few counts. The chain links TRBV7-9 to TRBJ2-7; the D call may be TRBD1 or TRBD2 (5 bases each). The CDR3 length is 16 residues. The germline gives CDR1 SEHNR, CDR2 FQNEAQ (reference sequence). V was shortened by 5 bases and J by 4 bases, with 21 bases between the two germline ends. CDR3 in DNA: TGTGCCAGCAGCCCCCCCGGGGCAGAACGGCCTTACGAGCAGTACTTC. It codes for CASSPPGAERPYEQYF.

The rearrangement links TRBV29-1 to TRBJ1-3; 8 nucleotides agree with TRBD1. The CDR3 runs 14 residues. J gave up 4 bases and V 2 bases, and 4 bases lay outside the gene matches. Germline V gives CDR1 SQVTM, CDR2 ANQGSEA. The CDR3 is CSVESRGLGNTIYF. The CDR3 region has the DNA TGCAGCGTTGAATCCAGGGGGCTAGGAAACACCATATATTTT.

Concerning this clonotype itself: An end of the junction does not agree with germline; a read error may underlie this. J is TRBJ1-2 and V is TRBV4-1; unclear D gene. The CDR3 consists of 13 residues. CDR1 is MGHRA and CDR2 is YSYEKL in the germline V gene. This chain's CDR3 is CASSQVGIYGYTF. The CDR3 DNA follows: TGCGCCAGCAGTCAAGTAGGAATCTATGGCTACACCTTC.

This clonotype was counted between two and nine times. This chain links TRBV4-3 with TRBJ1-1; no definite D call. There are 15 residues in the CDR3. V lost 0 bases and J 3 bases, leaving 11 bases between the germline ends. Germline CDR1 reads LGHNA; CDR2 reads YSLEER. CDR3 nucleotides: TGCGCCAGCAGCCAAGATCCAGGTTTTTACACTGAAGCTTTCTTT. As protein: CASSQDPGFYTEAFF.

V and J are TRBV9 and TRBJ2-1; no clear D. The CDR3 length is 15 residues. Trimming stripped 0 bases from V and 4 bases from J, with 11 bases between. CDR1 is SGDLS, CDR2 YYNGEE, per germline. The CDR3 nucleotides read TGTGCCAGCAGCGTAGAGGCGGTAGGGTACAATGAGCAGTTCTTC. Its protein is CASSVEAVGYNEQFF.

This chain uses TRBV7-3 with TRBJ2-2; D tentatively fits TRBD1 or TRBD2 (6 bases each). Germline V gives CDR1 SGHTA, CDR2 FQGTGA. V gave up 1 base and J gave up 6 bases, with 15 bases separating them. The CDR3 covers 16 residues. The CDR3 is CASSLIRRGRAGELFF. The CDR3 DNA follows: TGTGCCAGCAGCTTAATAAGGAGGGGGAGAGCCGGGGAGCTGTTTTTT.

This clonotype has a handful of counts. The chain links TRBV7-9 to TRBJ2-5; D may be TRBD2 (6 bases). CDR1 is SEHNR, CDR2 FQNEAQ, per germline (reference sequence). The CDR3 contains 11 residues. CDR3 bases: TGTGCAGGAGGGAGCCAAGAGACCCAGTACTTC. This sequence encodes CAGGSQETQYF.

Only a few counts were recorded for this clonotype. The rearrangement links TRBV7-2 to TRBJ2-7, with no clear D. The CDR3 runs 12 residues. Looked up from germline, CDR1 is SGHTA and CDR2 is FQGNSA. The V end lost 5 bases, the J end lost 6 bases, and 11 bases lay between the germline ends. The CDR3 loop is CASSPRAGEQYF. As DNA, the CDR3 is TGTGCCAGCAGCCCCCGTGCCGGCGAGCAGTACTTC.

This clonotype was counted once. Its ends do not fully match the called genes, so a read error is possible. The V gene is TRBV20-1, the J gene TRBJ2-1; 12 bases match TRBD2. CDR1 is DFQATT, CDR2 SNEGSKA, per germline (reference sequence). The CDR3 runs to 14 residues. The CDR3 loop is CSPSGGASYNEQFF. As DNA, the CDR3 is TGCAGTCCTAGCGGGGGGGCGTCCTACAATGAGCAGTTCTTC.

This chain links TRBV27 with TRBJ2-1, with a possible D match to TRBD2 (5 bases). Between the trimmed V and J ends, which lost 6 bases and 0 bases, there was a span of 15 bases. Germline V gives CDR1 MNHEY, CDR2 SMNVEV (reference sequence). The CDR3 consists of 16 residues. The CDR3 region is CASSRPGESSYNEQFF. CDR3 coding DNA: TGTGCCAGCAGCCGGCCCGGGGAGAGCTCCTACAATGAGCAGTTCTTC.

The gene calls are TRBV7-3 and TRBJ2-7; no clear D gene. Germline V gene data show CDR1 as SGHTA and CDR2 as FQGTGA. Trimming cost V 5 bases and J 2 bases, with 19 bases left between them. The CDR3 extends over 16 amino acids. The CDR3 loop reads CASSLYPSDGAYEQYF. The CDR3 DNA reads as TGTGCCAGCAGCCTTTACCCTTCGGACGGAGCCTACGAGCAGTACTTC.

Here the CDR3 DNA reads TGTGCCAGCAGCTCGGGACTAGTCTACAATGAGCAGTTCTTC. Translating it yields CASSSGLVYNEQFF. The chain couples TRBV7-6 to TRBJ2-1, with TRBD2 matching over 8 bases. The CDR3 is made up of 14 amino acids. The ends lost 4 bases at V and 3 bases at J; junction bases unmatched: 2. The germline V gene encodes CDR1 SGHVS and CDR2 FNYEAQ.

A remark on this clonotype: This may stem from a read error, because a much larger clone lies one nucleotide away. This chain uses TRBV7-2 with TRBJ2-1; D might be TRBD1 or TRBD2, each matching 5 bases. CDR1 SGHTA and CDR2 FQGNSA come from the germline V gene. The CDR3 is 14 residues long. V lost 1 base to trimming and J lost 3 bases, with 7 bases between them. CDR3 region: CASSLGDLYNEQFF. DNA of the CDR3: TGTGCCAGCAGCTTAGGGGACCTCTACAATGAGCAGTTCTTC. The variable domain in full, completed from reference TRBV7-2 and TRBJ2-1, reads GAGVSQSPSNKVTEKGKDVELRCDPISGHTALYWYRQSLGQGLEFLIYFQGNSAPDKSGLPSDRFSAERTGGSVSTLTIQRTQQEDSAVYLCASSLGDLYNEQFFGPGTRLTVL.

V gene TRBV27 combines with J gene TRBJ2-7; D not resolved. The germline V gene encodes CDR1 MNHEY and CDR2 SMNVEV (reference sequence). CDR3 length: 16 amino acids. V was trimmed by 7 bases and J by 5 bases, leaving 24 bases between them. Written as DNA, the CDR3 is TGTGCCAGCACCTACTCCCGACGGGCCACGGGCCACGAGCAGTACTTC. Amino acids: CASTYSRRATGHEQYF.

This clonotype was detected a few times. The gene calls are TRBV2 and TRBJ2-5; 10 nucleotides match TRBD2. Germline V gives CDR1 SNHLY, CDR2 FYNNEI. The CDR3 sequence is 15 residues long. With 10 bases clipped from V and 0 bases from J, the junction kept 8 bases outside the gene matches. The CDR3 loop is CATKTSGAYQETQYF. CDR3 nucleotide sequence: TGTGCCACCAAAACTAGCGGGGCGTACCAAGAGACCCAGTACTTC.

There are a few counts of this clonotype. The V gene is TRBV28, the J gene TRBJ2-6, with a possible D match to TRBD1 (7 bases). The CDR3 sequence is 17 residues long. Per germline, CDR1 MDHEN and CDR2 SYDVKM. Between the trimmed V and J ends, which lost 6 bases and 0 bases, there was a span of 15 bases. CDR3 nucleotides: TGTGCCAGCAGCCGCTACAGGGGACTCTCTGGGGCCAACGTCCTGACTTTC. Encoded protein: CASSRYRGLSGANVLTF.

This clonotype has just a few counts. The V and J genes are TRBV7-8 and TRBJ1-5, with D possibly being TRBD1 (6 bases). The CDR3 is 16 residues long. V dropped 2 bases and J dropped 3 bases, with 14 bases sitting between them. Germline V gene data show CDR1 as SGHVS and CDR2 as FQNEAQ. The CDR3 sequence is CASSLIARQDNQPQHF. In DNA, the CDR3 is TGTGCCAGCAGCTTAATAGCCCGACAGGACAATCAGCCCCAGCATTTT. Using reference TRBV7-8 and TRBJ1-5 for the parts outside the CDR3, the full variable domain is GAGVSQSPRYKVAKRGQDVALRCDPISGHVSLFWYQQALGQGPEFLTYFQNEAQLDKSGLPSDRFFAERPEGSVSTLKIQRTQQEDSAVYLCASSLIARQDNQPQHFGDGTRLSIL.